This record covers a single T cell receptor beta chain. The antigen is unknown. The data originate from a study of T cell responses to AZD1222 COVID-19 vaccine. Whole-study findings and limits: Close to half of all spike-specific TCRs reportedly target regions of the variants that are unmutated.

The CDR3 is 17 amino acids. Looked up from germline, CDR1 is SGHVS and CDR2 is FQNEAQ. Trimming pared 2 bases from V and 1 base from J, leaving 15 bases between. The data were produced by immunoSEQ multiplex PCR, yet TCRdb's version contains in-frame clones alone and is incomplete. Of some 94,000 clones in the sample, around 90% are singletons; the top ten hold approximately 5%. This sample comprised peripheral blood, obtained 28 days after the second AZD1222 dose. The V and J genes are TRBV7-8 and TRBJ2-4, with D tentatively TRBD2 (7 bases). This receptor was obtained from an adult who received the AZD1222 COVID-19 vaccine. Here the CDR3 DNA reads TGTGCCAGCAGCTTAAAAGGGGGGGATCGGGCCAAAAACATTCAGTACTTC. Its protein product is CASSLKGGDRAKNIQYF.